The TCR beta chain under discussion was sequenced for a study of vaccination and CD4 T cells after COVID-19. Across the whole study: Each enrolled participant received a two-dose regimen of either BNT162b2 or mRNA-1273 vaccine.

About this clonotype: Its cognate antigen is unknown.

The treatment here: roughly 11-day PBMC culture with coronavirus spike peptide pools or control peptides (ViraFEST assay). The study sequenced cultured CD4+ T cell DNA using the Oncomine TCR Beta short-read assay. TCRdb fed the PCR reads into MiXCR, producing one record per CDR3 protein. The table lists 20,000 to 25,000 distinct CDR3 sequences, roughly 74% of them singletons. CDR3 length: 13 amino acids. In germline, CDR1 is SGHRS, CDR2 YFSETQ. V was clipped by 3 bases and J by 4 bases, with 10 bases between them. The chain combines TRBV5-1 with TRBJ1-2; D gene unclear. Sequenced input: CD4+ T cells from blood, cultured in vitro. This TCR was recovered from a human donor who had recovered from COVID-19. Here the CDR3 DNA reads TGCGCCAGCAGCTCGGCAGGCTTCTATGGCTACACCTTC. This encodes CASSSAGFYGYTF.